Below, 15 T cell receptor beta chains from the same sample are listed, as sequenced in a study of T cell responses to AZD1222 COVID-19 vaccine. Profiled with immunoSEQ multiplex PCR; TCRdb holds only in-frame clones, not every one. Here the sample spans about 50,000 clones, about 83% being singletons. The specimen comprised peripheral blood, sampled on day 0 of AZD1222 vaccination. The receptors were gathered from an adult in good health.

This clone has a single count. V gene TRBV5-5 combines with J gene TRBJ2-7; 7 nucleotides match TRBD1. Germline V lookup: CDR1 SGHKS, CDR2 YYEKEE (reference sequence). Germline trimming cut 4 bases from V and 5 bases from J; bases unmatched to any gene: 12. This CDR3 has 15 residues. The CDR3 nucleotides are TGTGCCAGCAGCGCGTTCGCACAGGGGAGTAACGAGCAGTACTTC. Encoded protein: CASSAFAQGSNEQYF.

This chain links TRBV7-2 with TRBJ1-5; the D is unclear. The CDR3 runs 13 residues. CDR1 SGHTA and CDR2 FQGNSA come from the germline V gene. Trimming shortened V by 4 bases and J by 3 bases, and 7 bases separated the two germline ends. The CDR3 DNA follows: TGTGCCAGCAGCTCGCACAACAATCAGCCCCAGCATTTT. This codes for CASSSHNNQPQHF.

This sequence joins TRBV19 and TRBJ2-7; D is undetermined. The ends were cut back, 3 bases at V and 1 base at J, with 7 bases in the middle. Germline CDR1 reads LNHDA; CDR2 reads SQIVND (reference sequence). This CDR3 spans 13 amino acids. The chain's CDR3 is CASSITDSYEQYF. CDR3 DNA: TGTGCCAGTAGTATTACAGATTCCTACGAGCAGTACTTC.

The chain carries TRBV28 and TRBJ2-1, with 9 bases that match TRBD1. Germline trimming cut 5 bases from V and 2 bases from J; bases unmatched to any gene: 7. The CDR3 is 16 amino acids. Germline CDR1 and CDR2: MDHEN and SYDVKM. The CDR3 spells CASSPITGGTYNEQFF. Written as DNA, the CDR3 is TGTGCCAGCAGTCCTATTACAGGGGGCACCTACAATGAGCAGTTCTTC.

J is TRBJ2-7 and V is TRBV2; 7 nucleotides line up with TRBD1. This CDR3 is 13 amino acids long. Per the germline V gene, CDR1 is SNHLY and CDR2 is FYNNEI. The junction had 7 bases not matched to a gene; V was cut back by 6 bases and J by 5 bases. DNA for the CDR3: TGTGCCAGCAGCCTACAGGGGTTACACGAGCAGTACGTC. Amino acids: CASSLQGLHEQYV.

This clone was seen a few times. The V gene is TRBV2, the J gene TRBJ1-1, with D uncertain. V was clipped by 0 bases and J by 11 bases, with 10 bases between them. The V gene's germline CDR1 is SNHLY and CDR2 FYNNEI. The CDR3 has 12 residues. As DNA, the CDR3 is TGTGCCAGCAGTGAAGCCCGGCCGGGGGCTTTCTTT. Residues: CASSEARPGAFF. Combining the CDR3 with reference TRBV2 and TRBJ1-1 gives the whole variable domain EPEVTQTPSHQVTQMGQEVILRCVPISNHLYFYWYRQILGQKVEFLVSFYNNEISEKSEIFDDQFSVERPDGSNFTLKIRSTKLEDSAMYFCASSEARPGAFFGQGTRLTVV.

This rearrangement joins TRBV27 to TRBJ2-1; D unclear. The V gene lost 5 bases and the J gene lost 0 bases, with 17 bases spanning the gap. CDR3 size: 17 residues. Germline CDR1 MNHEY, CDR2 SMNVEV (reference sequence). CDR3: CASSPVWGMSSYNEQFF. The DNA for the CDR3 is TGTGCCAGCAGTCCCGTATGGGGTATGAGCTCCTACAATGAGCAGTTCTTC.

The CDR3 bases are TGTGCCAGTAGTATTGGGGGGGCGAACTATGGCTACACCTTC. This sequence encodes CASSIGGANYGYTF. The chain is built from TRBV19 and TRBJ1-2; a weak D match, TRBD1 (6 bases). The V gene lost 3 bases and the J gene lost 2 bases, with 10 bases spanning the gap. Germline CDR1 is LNHDA and CDR2 is SQIVND (reference sequence). CDR3 length equals 14 residues.

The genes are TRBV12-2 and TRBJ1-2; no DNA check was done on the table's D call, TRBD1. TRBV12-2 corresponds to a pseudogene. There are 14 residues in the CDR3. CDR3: CASRLDSGQYGYTF. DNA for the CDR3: TGTGCAAGTCGCTTAGATTCCGGACAGTATGGCTACACCTTC.

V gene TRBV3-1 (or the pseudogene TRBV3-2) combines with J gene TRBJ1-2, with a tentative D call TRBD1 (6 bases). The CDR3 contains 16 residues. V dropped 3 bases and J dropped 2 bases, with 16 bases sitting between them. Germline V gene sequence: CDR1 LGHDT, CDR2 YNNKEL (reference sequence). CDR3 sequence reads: CASSQGSGVRNYGYTF. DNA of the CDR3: TGTGCCAGCAGCCAGGGGTCAGGGGTAAGGAACTATGGCTACACCTTC.

This CDR3 reads CASSIQGFGGYTF. The CDR3 DNA reads as TGTGCCAGTAGTATTCAGGGGTTTGGCGGCTACACCTTC. The rearrangement joins TRBV19 to TRBJ1-2, with a possible D match to TRBD1 (6 bases). Germline CDR1 LNHDA, CDR2 SQIVND (reference sequence). CDR3 size: 13 residues. V lost 3 bases and J 8 bases, leaving 13 bases between the germline ends.

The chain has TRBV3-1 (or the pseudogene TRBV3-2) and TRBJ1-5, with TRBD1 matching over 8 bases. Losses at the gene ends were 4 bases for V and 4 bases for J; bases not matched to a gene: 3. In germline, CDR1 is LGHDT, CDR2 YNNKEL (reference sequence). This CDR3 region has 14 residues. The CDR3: CASSPTGANQPQHF. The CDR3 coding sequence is TGTGCCAGCAGCCCGACAGGGGCAAATCAGCCCCAGCATTTT.

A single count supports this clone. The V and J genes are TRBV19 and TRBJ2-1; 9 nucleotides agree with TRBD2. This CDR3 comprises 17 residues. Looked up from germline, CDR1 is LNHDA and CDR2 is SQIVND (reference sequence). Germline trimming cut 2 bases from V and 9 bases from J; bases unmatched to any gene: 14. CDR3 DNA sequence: TGTGCCAGTAGTATAATGGGGCGGGAGGGCCAAGTTAGTGAGCAGTTCTTC. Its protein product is CASSIMGREGQVSEQFF.

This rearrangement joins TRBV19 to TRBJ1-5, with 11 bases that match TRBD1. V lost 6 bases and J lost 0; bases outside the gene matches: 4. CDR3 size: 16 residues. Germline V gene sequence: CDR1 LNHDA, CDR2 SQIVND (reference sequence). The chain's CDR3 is CASRGTGGDSNQPQHF. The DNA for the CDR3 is TGTGCCAGTAGGGGGACAGGGGGGGATAGCAATCAGCCCCAGCATTTT.

CDR3 protein: CASSIRTPGPTDTQYF. In nucleotides, the CDR3 is TGTGCCAGTAGTATCCGGACCCCCGGGCCCACAGATACGCAGTATTTT. The V gene is TRBV19, the J gene TRBJ2-3, with D hard to call. The CDR3 totals 16 residues. V lost 3 bases and J lost 2, with 15 bases in between. The V gene's germline CDR1 is LNHDA and CDR2 SQIVND (reference sequence).